Below are 17 T cell receptor beta chains sequenced from a single sample in a study of control samples from healthy donors and cancer patients. Assay used: immunoSEQ multiplex PCR; TCRdb lists only in-frame clones, some missing. This sample yields roughly 100,000 clones, of which approximately 92% are seen a single time; about 3% belongs to the top ten. Material: blood. The receptor source for this set is a human donor in good health. The donor label of this sample is uncertain.

This sequence joins TRBV19 and TRBJ2-7; D unresolved. This CDR3 has 13 amino acids. Germline lookup yields CDR1 LNHDA and CDR2 SQIVND (reference sequence). The V and J ends lost 4 bases and 0 bases respectively, with 7 bases between them. CDR3 amino acids: CASSKGSSYEQYF. The CDR3, as DNA: TGTGCCAGTAGTAAGGGCAGCTCCTACGAGCAGTACTTC.

This clone was observed a handful of times. This sequence joins TRBV4-1 and TRBJ1-5; a weak D match, TRBD1 (6 bases). This CDR3 has 15 amino acids. Between the trimmed V and J ends, which lost 1 base and 6 bases, there was a span of 13 bases. Germline V gives CDR1 MGHRA, CDR2 YSYEKL. The CDR3 nucleotides read TGCGCCAGCAGCCAAGCGGGGGGCGAGGGTCAGCCCCAGCATTTT. Translated: CASSQAGGEGQPQHF.

The CDR3 loop reads CASSQRTSGNTGELFF. Here the CDR3 DNA reads TGTGCCAGCAGCCAGCGGACTAGCGGGAACACCGGGGAGCTGTTTTTT. The V call is TRBV3-1 (or the pseudogene TRBV3-2), the J call TRBJ2-2, with 10 bases identical to TRBD2. V was clipped by 3 bases and J by 1 base; unmatched bases: 2. The CDR3 sequence is 16 residues long. CDR1 and CDR2 from the germline V gene are LGHDT and YNNKEL (reference sequence).

The V and J genes are TRBV5-1 and TRBJ1-2; 7 bases are a match to TRBD1. The CDR3 sequence is 15 residues long. V shed 1 base and J 3 bases; nucleotides not matched to a gene: 6. Germline V gene sequence: CDR1 SGHRS, CDR2 YFSETQ. This CDR3 is CASSLKTGADYGYTF. The CDR3 DNA reads TGCGCCAGCAGCTTGAAAACAGGGGCTGACTATGGCTACACCTTC. The full variable domain, rest sourced from reference TRBV5-1 and TRBJ1-2, is KAGVTQTPRYLIKTRGQQVTLSCSPISGHRSVSWYQQTPGQGLQFLFEYFSETQRNKGNFPGRFSGRQFSNSRSEMNVSTLELGDSALYLCASSLKTGADYGYTFGSGTRLTVV.

The V and J genes are TRBV30 and TRBJ1-2; 7 nucleotides align to TRBD1. CDR1 is GTSNPN, CDR2 SVGIG, per germline (reference sequence). The CDR3 covers 14 residues. Unmatched junction bases numbered 8, after V lost 4 bases and J lost 3 bases. Here the CDR3 reads CAWNLGGADYGYTF. The CDR3 DNA sequence: TGTGCCTGGAACCTAGGGGGCGCGGACTATGGCTACACCTTC.

The chain links TRBV6-5 to TRBJ2-3; 8 bases align to TRBD2. V lost 6 bases, J lost 4 bases, and 6 bases stayed unmatched. Germline-derived CDR1 and CDR2 are MNHEY and SVGAGI. CDR3 length equals 14 residues. The CDR3 DNA reads as TGTGCCAGCAGCGGGGGGGCCGTCCCAGATACGCAGTATTTT. Protein sequence: CASSGGAVPDTQYF.

The chain carries TRBV4-2 and TRBJ1-1; weak D call: TRBD1 (5 bases). V was trimmed by 0 bases and J by 6 bases, leaving 11 bases between them. Germline V CDR1 and CDR2: LGHNA, YNFKEQ. This CDR3 has 14 residues. CDR3 protein: CASSQDLQGSEAFF. The CDR3 DNA follows: TGTGCCAGCAGCCAAGATCTCCAGGGCTCTGAAGCTTTCTTT.

This clone was found once. The chain couples TRBV7-2 to TRBJ2-3; TRBD2 aligns across 10 bases. Germline V gene data show CDR1 as SGHTA and CDR2 as FQGNSA. V dropped 7 bases and J dropped 5; count of bases not matched to a gene: 9. The CDR3 spans 15 residues. The CDR3 loop reads CASTSGGAWGDTQYF. The CDR3 DNA reads as TGTGCCAGCACCAGCGGGGGGGCATGGGGAGATACGCAGTATTTT.

The genes are TRBV4-1 and TRBJ1-1, with D possibly TRBD1 on 5 matching bases. Germline V gives CDR1 MGHRA, CDR2 YSYEKL. This CDR3 comprises 14 residues. V dropped 1 base and J dropped 6 bases, with 12 bases sitting between them. DNA for the CDR3: TGCGCCAGCAGCCAAGCGGCCGGGGACGCTGAAGCTTTCTTT. Its protein is CASSQAAGDAEAFF.

This CDR3 reads CASGQGFWHQPQHF. The CDR3 nucleotides are TGTGCCAGCGGACAGGGATTCTGGCATCAGCCCCAGCATTTT. The V and J genes are TRBV25-1 and TRBJ1-5, with 8 bases fitting TRBD1. The V gene end was trimmed by 8 bases and the J gene end by 5 bases; junction bases not matched to a gene: 8. Germline CDR1 and CDR2: MGHDK and SYGVNS. The CDR3 runs to 14 residues. The full variable domain, rest sourced from reference TRBV25-1 and TRBJ1-5, is EADIYQTPRYLVIGTGKKITLECSQTMGHDKMYWYQQDPGMELHLIHYSYGVNSTEKGDLSSESTVSRIRTEHFPLTLESARPSHTSQYLCASGQGFWHQPQHFGDGTRLSIL.

The J gene is TRBJ1-3, the V gene TRBV28, with D perhaps matching TRBD1 (5 bases). Germline CDR1 is MDHEN and CDR2 is SYDVKM. V was pared by 4 bases and J by 2 bases, with 6 bases between. The CDR3 is 13 amino acids. CDR3 region: CASSSDTGNTIYF. DNA for the CDR3: TGTGCCAGCAGTTCGGACACTGGAAACACCATATATTTT.

The chain combines TRBV15 with TRBJ2-5, with D perhaps TRBD2 (6 bases). Germline CDR1 LNHNV, CDR2 YYDKDF (reference sequence). The CDR3 runs 15 residues. Trimming removed 1 base at V and 4 bases at J, with 13 bases between. CDR3 nucleotides: TGTGCCACCAGCAGAGCTCCTCAGGGAGGAGAGACCCAGTACTTC. This codes for CATSRAPQGGETQYF.

The chain joins TRBV6-4 to TRBJ2-7; D is undetermined. Trimming took off 2 bases at V and 7 bases at J, with 6 bases between the two ends. The CDR3 runs 11 residues. Germline loops: CDR1 MRHNA, CDR2 SNTAGT. CDR3 amino acids: CASSDGREQYF. The CDR3 coding sequence is TGTGCCAGCAGTGACGGAAGGGAGCAGTACTTC.

The J gene is TRBJ2-5, the V gene TRBV6-1; TRBD1 or TRBD2 may be the D gene (6 bases each). Germline CDR1 MNHNS, CDR2 SASEGT. V was trimmed by 3 bases and J by 4 bases, leaving 12 bases between them. This CDR3 region has 14 residues. In DNA form, the CDR3 reads TGTGCCAGCAGTGAGGCCGGGGGCTCAGAGACCCAGTACTTC. Residues: CASSEAGGSETQYF.

For this clone: Different DNA sequences within this sample yield the same CDR3. CDR3 coding DNA: TGTGCCAGCAGTCTTCTTAATGAGCAGTTCTTC. Translation gives CASSLLNEQFF. The V call is TRBV12-3 or TRBV12-4, the J call TRBJ2-1; no reliable D call. V was pared by 5 bases and J by 7 bases, with 6 bases between. The CDR3 sequence is 11 residues long.

The rearrangement links TRBV3-1 (or the pseudogene TRBV3-2) to TRBJ1-2; D is undetermined. Trimming stripped 1 base from V and 7 bases from J, with 13 bases between. Germline assignment: CDR1 LGHDT and CDR2 YNNKEL (reference sequence). The CDR3 spans 14 residues. CDR3 DNA sequence: TGTGCCAGCAGCCAAGTCCCGACACCGTCTGGCTACACCTTC. It is translated as CASSQVPTPSGYTF.

The V call is TRBV18, the J call TRBJ1-1; TRBD1 is a possible D gene (5 bases). Trimming left V 2 bases short and J 2 bases short, with 12 bases between. The CDR3 is 15 residues long. Germline CDR1 is KGHSH and CDR2 is LQKENI. The CDR3 nucleotides read TGTGCCAGCTCACCAAACCCAGGGACCAACACTGAAGCTTTCTTT. This codes for CASSPNPGTNTEAFF.